Shown below are 20 T cell receptor beta chains from a single sample sequenced in a study of T cells in Graves' hyperthyroidism and ophthalmopathy. TCR beta CDR3 regions were amplified from RNA transcripts. In the first-round RT-PCR of the TCR CDR3, the HTBI primer set was used. One entry per CDR3 protein, called by TCRdb with MiXCR from the multiplex PCR reads. The sample carries approximately 400,000 distinct CDR3 sequences, approximately 12% recorded once. Sequencing used blood. These receptors were taken from a man younger than 40 with Graves' hyperthyroidism that later progressed to Graves' ophthalmopathy.

This clonotype was recorded many times. This chain uses TRBV28 with TRBJ2-5, with 7 bases that match TRBD2. J gave up 5 bases and V 4 bases, and 7 bases lay outside the gene matches. The germline V gene encodes CDR1 MDHEN and CDR2 SYDVKM. This CDR3 is built from 14 residues. The CDR3 protein is CASSSHAGVETQYF. The CDR3 coding sequence is TGTGCCAGCAGTTCCCACGCGGGGGTGGAGACCCAGTACTTC.

This clonotype was seen ten or more times. The chain has TRBV12-3 or TRBV12-4 and TRBJ1-2, with 7 bases fitting TRBD1. V dropped 5 bases and J dropped 7; count of bases not matched to a gene: 4. The CDR3 runs 12 residues. The CDR3 DNA sequence: TGTGCCAGCAGTCTCGACAGGGTTGGCTACACCTTC. Residues: CASSLDRVGYTF.

V gene TRBV9 combines with J gene TRBJ2-2; tentatively, D is TRBD2 (5 bases). The CDR3 is 15 residues long. CDR1 is SGDLS and CDR2 is YYNGEE in the germline V gene. V was clipped by 1 base and J by 1 base, with 8 bases between them. The CDR3 region is CASSVRGMNTGELFF. In DNA form, the CDR3 reads TGTGCCAGCAGCGTACGGGGAATGAACACCGGGGAGCTGTTTTTT.

The chain is built from TRBV18 and TRBJ2-7, with D possibly matching TRBD1 (6 bases). The germline gives CDR1 KGHSH, CDR2 LQKENI. The CDR3 is 18 residues long. V lost 3 bases to trimming and J lost 4 bases, with 25 bases between them. The CDR3: CASSPTADRSLLWYEQYF. CDR3 coding DNA: TGTGCCAGCTCACCCACTGCGGACAGATCCCTCTTATGGTACGAGCAGTACTTC. Full variable domain (rest looked up from reference TRBV18 and TRBJ2-7): NAGVMQNPRHLVRRRGQEARLRCSPMKGHSHVYWYRQLPEEGLKFMVYLQKENIIDESGMPKERFSAEFPKEGPSILRIQQVVRGDSAAYFCASSPTADRSLLWYEQYFGPGTRLTVT.

This clonotype was found a few times. The genes are TRBV19 and TRBJ1-1, with D perhaps matching TRBD1 (6 bases). Germline V gives CDR1 LNHDA, CDR2 SQIVND (reference sequence). V was clipped by 10 bases and J by 0 bases, with 18 bases between them. The CDR3 sequence is 15 residues long. For the CDR3, the DNA is TGTGCCACTCAGGCCCAGGGGTATTTGAACACTGAAGCTTTCTTT. This codes for CATQAQGYLNTEAFF.

The chain carries TRBV11-2 and TRBJ2-5; 15 bases align to TRBD2. Trimming removed 5 bases from V and 2 bases from J; junction bases left unmatched: 6. The CDR3 is 17 residues long. CDR1 is SGHAT and CDR2 is FQNNGV in the germline V gene. CDR3 loop: CASSPTGTSGGQETQYF. For the CDR3, the DNA is TGTGCCAGCAGCCCCACCGGGACTAGCGGGGGGCAAGAGACCCAGTACTTC.

The genes are TRBV15 and TRBJ2-5, with 11 bases aligning to TRBD2. Germline V gene lookup returns CDR1 LNHNV and CDR2 YYDKDF (reference sequence). The CDR3 spans 17 residues. With V trimmed by 3 bases and J by 4 bases, 10 bases remained unmatched. CDR3 loop: CATSSSSGGLRGETQYF. The CDR3 DNA follows: TGTGCCACCAGCAGTTCTAGCGGGGGGCTCCGGGGAGAGACCCAGTACTTC.

The chain has TRBV5-1 and TRBJ1-2, with a weak D call TRBD1 (5 bases). The length of the CDR3 is 13 residues. Between the trimmed V and J ends, which lost 9 bases and 4 bases, there was a span of 16 bases. Looked up from germline, CDR1 is SGHRS and CDR2 is YFSETQ. As DNA, the CDR3 is TGCGCCAAAGACGGGGGGGGTGGCTATGGCTACACCTTC. It codes for CAKDGGGGYGYTF.

The rearrangement links TRBV7-6 to TRBJ2-3; 10 bases map to TRBD2. V was clipped by 0 bases and J by 7 bases; unmatched bases: 10. The CDR3 runs to 17 residues. Germline CDR1 reads SGHVS; CDR2 reads FNYEAQ. Here the CDR3 reads CASSLADSGGAGYTQYF. CDR3 coding DNA: TGTGCCAGCAGCTTAGCCGACAGCGGGGGGGCCGGTTATACGCAGTATTTT.

This clonotype was seen a handful of times. This chain joins TRBV5-6 and TRBJ2-3; 15 bases map to TRBD2. Germline V CDR1 and CDR2: SGHDT, YYEEEE. This CDR3 comprises 16 residues. With V trimmed by 2 bases and J by 4 bases, 2 bases remained unmatched. The CDR3 region is CASSLRTSGGADTQYF. The CDR3 bases are TGTGCCAGCAGCTTAAGGACTAGCGGGGGGGCAGATACGCAGTATTTT.

The V call is TRBV24-1, the J call TRBJ2-1; D perhaps matches TRBD1 (6 bases). V dropped 5 bases and J dropped 6 bases, with 19 bases sitting between them. Germline CDR1 reads KGHDR; CDR2 reads SFDVKD. The length of the CDR3 is 16 residues. CDR3 sequence (DNA): TGTGCCACCAGTGGCTACAGGGCCCTCGGCTGCAATGAGCAGTTCTTC. This translates into CATSGYRALGCNEQFF.

This clonotype was observed many times. J is TRBJ1-1 and V is TRBV28; 8 bases are a match to TRBD1. In germline, CDR1 is MDHEN, CDR2 SYDVKM. Germline trimming cut 2 bases from V and 1 base from J; bases unmatched to any gene: 0. This CDR3 region has 14 residues. CDR3 sequence reads: CASSLDRGNTEAFF. CDR3 nucleotides: TGTGCCAGCAGTTTAGACAGGGGGAACACTGAAGCTTTCTTT.

This clonotype was seen only once. This rearrangement joins TRBV27 to TRBJ2-6; the D is unclear. The germline gives CDR1 MNHEY, CDR2 SMNVEV (reference sequence). The CDR3 extends over 18 amino acids. V lost 1 base and J 0 bases, leaving 13 bases between the germline ends. The CDR3 coding sequence is TGTGCCAGCAGTTTATTGGGTGAAATTACCTCTGGGGCCAACGTCCTGACTTTC. Amino acid sequence: CASSLLGEITSGANVLTF.

The chain uses TRBV4-1 and TRBJ2-7; D remains unclear. CDR3 length equals 15 residues. Per the germline V gene, CDR1 is MGHRA and CDR2 is YSYEKL. The germline V and J ends were trimmed by 0 bases and 1 base, with 10 bases remaining between them. The CDR3 coding sequence is TGCGCCAGCAGCCAAGATTCCCTATCATCCTACGAGCAGTACTTC. Amino acid sequence: CASSQDSLSSYEQYF.

This clonotype was seen a few times. The chain employs TRBV6-1 and TRBJ1-4, with D perhaps TRBD1 (5 bases). This CDR3 comprises 15 residues. CDR1 is MNHNS and CDR2 is SASEGT in the germline V gene. With 5 bases removed from V and 0 bases from J, the gap between germline ends came to 10 bases. This CDR3 reads CASSPGHPTNEKLFF. As DNA, the CDR3 is TGTGCCAGCAGTCCCGGACACCCAACTAATGAAAAACTGTTTTTT.

The sample holds many counts of this clonotype. The CDR3: CASRDRGQWKPQHF. The CDR3 bases are TGTGCCAGCAGGGACAGGGGGCAATGGAAGCCCCAGCATTTT. The chain is built from TRBV28 and TRBJ1-5; 11 positions agree with TRBD1. The CDR3 runs 14 residues. CDR1 and CDR2 (germline): MDHEN, SYDVKM. V gave up 6 bases and J gave up 8 bases; unmatched junction bases: 6.

This clonotype was seen repeatedly, ten times or more. V and J are TRBV11-3 and TRBJ1-1, with 10 nucleotides matching TRBD1. Losses at the gene ends were 5 bases for V and 4 bases for J; bases not matched to a gene: 4. Per the germline V gene, CDR1 is SGHNT and CDR2 is YENEEA. The CDR3 extends over 14 amino acids. As DNA, the CDR3 is TGTGCCAGCAGCCAGGGACAGGGGAGCACTGAAGCTTTCTTT. Protein product: CASSQGQGSTEAFF. The full variable domain, rest sourced from reference TRBV11-3 and TRBJ1-1, is EAGVVQSPRYKIIEKKQPVAFWCNPISGHNTLYWYLQNLGQGPELLIRYENEEAVDDSQLPKDRFSAERLKGVDSTLKIQPAELGDSAVYLCASSQGQGSTEAFFGQGTRLTVV.

Concerning this clonotype: At one of its ends the junction is not consistent with the germline gene, which may arise from a read error. This chain links TRBV7-7 with TRBJ2-2; D remains ambiguous. The CDR3 length is 15 residues. Looked up from germline, CDR1 is SSHAT and CDR2 is FNYEAQ (reference sequence). The CDR3 here is CASSPVDRHTGELFF. CDR3 DNA: TGTGCTAGCAGCCCAGTGGACCGTCACACCGGGGAGCTGTTTTTT.

This clonotype was detected ten times or more. The chain couples TRBV7-9 to TRBJ2-2; tentatively, D is TRBD1 or TRBD2 (6 bases each). V lost 6 bases and J 6 bases, leaving 17 bases between the germline ends. Germline-derived CDR1 and CDR2 are SEHNR and FQNEAQ (reference sequence). The CDR3 has 15 residues. The CDR3 DNA sequence: TGTGCCAGCAGTCAGGGGACTTCCTGGCCCGGGGAGCTGTTTTTT. Protein product: CASSQGTSWPGELFF.

This clonotype was observed at least ten times. The rearrangement links TRBV11-2 to TRBJ1-2, with TRBD1 matching over 8 bases. The CDR3 length is 15 residues. Germline assignment: CDR1 SGHAT and CDR2 FQNNGV. The J segment lost 0 bases and the V segment lost 5 bases, leaving 5 bases of the junction unmatched. For the CDR3, the DNA is TGTGCCAGCAGCGGGAAACAGGGGGCTAACTATGGCTACACCTTC. Translating gives CASSGKQGANYGYTF.